These 5 T cell receptor beta chains came from one sample sequenced in a study of cytomegalovirus exposure and HLA in healthy donors. Vbeta (60) and Jbeta (13) primers were used in the PCR. Only in-frame clones appear in the TCRdb table, and some are missing; sequencing was by immunoSEQ multiplex PCR. The table shows about 97,000 clones, with about 74% occurring only once. The sequenced sample was PBMCs. These receptors originate from a male donor in good health and CMV-seropositive.

The V and J genes are TRBV19 and TRBJ2-7; TRBD1 matches at 7 bases. The CDR3 contains 12 residues. The junction had 0 bases not matched to a gene; V was cut back by 4 bases and J by 3 bases. Germline V gene lookup returns CDR1 LNHDA and CDR2 SQIVND (reference sequence). CDR3 nucleotides: TGTGCCAGTAGTACAGGGGGCTACGAGCAGTACTTC. Its protein product is CASSTGGYEQYF.

The chain combines TRBV30 with TRBJ1-5; D is unresolved. V lost 2 bases to trimming and J lost 8 bases, with 10 bases between them. Germline assignment: CDR1 GTSNPN and CDR2 SVGIG (reference sequence). The CDR3 spans 12 residues. CDR3 loop: CAWSTPPEPQHF. CDR3 nucleotide sequence: TGTGCCTGGAGTACTCCCCCGGAGCCCCAGCATTTT.

This chain connects TRBV30 to TRBJ2-2; D is uncertain. The CDR3 is made up of 12 amino acids. Germline assignment: CDR1 GTSNPN and CDR2 SVGIG (reference sequence). Trimming cost V 5 bases and J 1 base, with 5 bases left between them. CDR3 nucleotides: TGTGCCTGGGTTATGAACACCGGGGAGCTGTTTTTT. Translating it yields CAWVMNTGELFF.

This chain connects TRBV18 to TRBJ2-4, with D tentatively TRBD2 (5 bases). Trimming took off 6 bases at V and 4 bases at J, with 10 bases between the two ends. CDR1 and CDR2 from the germline V gene are KGHSH and LQKENI. This CDR3 has 13 residues. The CDR3, as DNA: TGTGCCAGCTCTGCCCGGGATAAAAACATTCAGTACTTC. This codes for CASSARDKNIQYF.

This clone has just a few counts. The rearrangement links TRBV19 to TRBJ2-3; 10 nucleotides agree with TRBD2. Trimming cost V 3 bases and J 3 bases; bases outside gene matches: 9. The CDR3 runs to 17 residues. In germline, CDR1 is LNHDA, CDR2 SQIVND (reference sequence). The CDR3 loop is CASSMKSSGSGTDTQYF. The CDR3 DNA sequence: TGTGCCAGTAGTATGAAGTCTAGCGGGAGTGGGACAGATACGCAGTATTTT.